A selection of T cell receptor beta chains follows, all from one sample in a study of T cells in severe cutaneous drug reactions. TCRdb re-called the multiplex PCR reads and shows each CDR3 protein once, DNA omitted. The table lists 9,900 or so distinct CDR3 sequences. The sample was cells from a skin blister. The source of these receptors is a human donor with Stevens-Johnson syndrome, a severe cutaneous drug reaction. The CDR3 runs from the conserved cysteine through the conserved F or W. The order of the fields is V gene, clone size, J gene, CDR3 protein. Not every row has a clone size; where given, it reads once, few, many or a size class.

>TRBV29-1|NA|TRBJ1-4
CSVAQGATNEKLFF
>TRBV29-1|NA|TRBJ2-7
CSVTTGDHSYEQYF
>TRBV29-1|NA|TRBJ1-1
CSARTGYNTEAFF
>TRBV20-1|medium-sized|TRBJ1-1
CSARDYGTPEAFF
>TRBV29-1|NA|TRBJ2-1
CSVKGGTLSYNEQFF
>TRBV11-2|NA|TRBJ2-1
CASTSLAGDNNEQFF
>TRBV20-1|NA|TRBJ2-1
CSASYFPGLASHAANEQFF
>TRBV30|NA|TRBJ1-3
CAWSGGDAAGNTIYF
>TRBV29-1|NA|TRBJ2-7
CSVEVGGGGDEQYF
>TRBV20-1|medium-sized|TRBJ2-7
CSLKRGLTYEQYF
>TRBV20-1|NA|TRBJ2-5
CSAQTWDRAETQYF
>TRBV29-1|NA|TRBJ2-3
CSVVVDRGSDTQYF
>TRBV20-1|NA|TRBJ2-5
CSAPSGQRETQYF
>TRBV28|NA|TRBJ2-2
CASSLFRPPNTGELFF
>TRBV29-1|NA|TRBJ1-1
CSVEGNTGGYTEAFF
>TRBV20-1|NA|TRBJ1-1
CSARVEGRGNTEAFF
>TRBV6-1|NA|TRBJ1-1
CASSPDTATEAFF
>TRBV20-1|NA|TRBJ2-7
CSARVPGRAPYEQYF
>TRBV20-1|NA|TRBJ1-2
CSARDLGASGGYTF
>TRBV29-1|NA|TRBJ2-5
CSAFGLAGAGAQYF
>TRBV20-1|medium-sized|TRBJ2-1
CSALPLAGETYNEQFF
>TRBV29-1|NA|TRBJ2-3
CSVEGLAGTDTQYF
>TRBV20-1|NA|TRBJ2-7
CSAQREGTYEQYF
>TRBV20-1|NA|TRBJ2-4
CSAREDELGNIQYF
>TRBV20-1|NA|TRBJ2-1
CSATVPGLALNEQFF
>TRBV20-1|NA|TRBJ2-7
CSARQIQGIAFYEQYF
>TRBV4-1|NA|TRBJ2-7
CASSPLQGREQYF
>TRBV20-1|NA|TRBJ2-5
CSARDSGGGETQYF
>TRBV29-1|NA|TRBJ2-5
CSATGRPRVQTQYF
>TRBV29-1|NA|TRBJ2-2
CSVDRTGELFF
>TRBV20-1|NA|TRBJ2-1
CSAKSQGGGHIDEQFF
>TRBV29-1|NA|TRBJ2-5
CSAAPPLAGRQETQYF
>TRBV20-1|NA|TRBJ2-1
CSARDGLAGLNEQFF
>TRBV29-1|NA|TRBJ1-3
CSVQSRGRFGNTIYF
>TRBV20-1|medium-sized|TRBJ2-7
CSARAAPSGSYEQYF
>TRBV20-1|medium-sized|TRBJ2-1
CSARDGRDNEQFF
>TRBV20-1|NA|TRBJ2-7
CSARPSDSSYEQYF
>TRBV20-1|NA|TRBJ2-7
CSALGQGLPSYEQYF
>TRBV29-1|NA|TRBJ2-1
CSVATFDSNEQFF
>TRBV19|NA|TRBJ1-1
CASSTYTEAFF
>TRBV20-1|NA|TRBJ2-1
CSAEDTFSSYNEQFF
>TRBV29-1|NA|TRBJ2-7
CSVVFNYEQYF
>TRBV29-1|NA|TRBJ2-5
CSVVRTGGQTQYF
>TRBV29-1|NA|TRBJ2-7
CSVTTNSYEQYF
>TRBV12-3/TRBV12-4|NA|TRBJ2-3
CASSQDIGFTVTDTQYF
>TRBV20-1|NA|TRBJ2-7
CSARDVREPYEQYF
>TRBV29-1|NA|TRBJ2-7
CSVGGTSGPKEQYF
>TRBV20-1|NA|TRBJ1-5
CSARVPQPQFQPQHF
>TRBV12-3/TRBV12-4|NA|TRBJ1-2
CASSSIRGRGDYGYTF
>TRBV27|NA|TRBJ2-3
CASSSYDTQSTDTQYF
>TRBV20-1|NA|TRBJ2-1
CSAWTSGRRNEQFF